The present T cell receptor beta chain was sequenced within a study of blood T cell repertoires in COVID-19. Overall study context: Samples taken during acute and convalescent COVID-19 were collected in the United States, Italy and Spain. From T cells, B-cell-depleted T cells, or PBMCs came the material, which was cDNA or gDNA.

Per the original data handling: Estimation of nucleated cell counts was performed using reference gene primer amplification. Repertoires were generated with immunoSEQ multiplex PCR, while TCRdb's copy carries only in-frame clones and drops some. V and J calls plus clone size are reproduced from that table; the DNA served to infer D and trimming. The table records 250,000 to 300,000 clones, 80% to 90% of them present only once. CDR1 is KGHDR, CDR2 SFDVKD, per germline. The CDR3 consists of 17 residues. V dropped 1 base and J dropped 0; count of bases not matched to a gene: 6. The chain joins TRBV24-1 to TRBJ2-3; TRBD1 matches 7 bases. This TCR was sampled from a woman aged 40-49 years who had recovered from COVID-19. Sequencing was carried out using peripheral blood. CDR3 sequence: CATSDLQGRSSTDTQYF. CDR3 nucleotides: TGTGCCACCAGTGATTTACAGGGGCGTTCTAGCACAGATACGCAGTATTTT.